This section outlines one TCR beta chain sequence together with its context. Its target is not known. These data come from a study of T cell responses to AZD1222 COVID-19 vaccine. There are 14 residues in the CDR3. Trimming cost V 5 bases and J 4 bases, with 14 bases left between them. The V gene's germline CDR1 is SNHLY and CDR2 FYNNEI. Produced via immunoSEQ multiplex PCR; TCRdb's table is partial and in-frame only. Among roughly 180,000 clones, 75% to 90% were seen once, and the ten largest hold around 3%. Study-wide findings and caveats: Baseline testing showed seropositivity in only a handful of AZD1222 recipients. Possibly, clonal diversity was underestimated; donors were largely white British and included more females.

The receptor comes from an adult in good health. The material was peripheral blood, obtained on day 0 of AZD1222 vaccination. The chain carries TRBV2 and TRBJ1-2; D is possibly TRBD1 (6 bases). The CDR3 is CASSQGLGGYGYTF. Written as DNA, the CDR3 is TGTGCCAGCAGTCAGGGACTAGGGGGCTATGGCTACACCTTC.